This passage covers 26 T cell receptor beta chains from one sample sequenced in a study of CD8 T cells in ankylosing spondylitis listed by TCRdb under 2017. Libraries were built with 5' RACE. Sequencing was performed on an Illumina HiSeq 2500. TCRdb handled the public reads itself, with Q25 trimming in fastp and clone calling in MiXCR, and kept productive beta chains. Each entry is one CDR3 protein sequence, shown with its most common DNA and genes. This sample is represented by a few hundred thousand distinct CDR3 sequences; 20% of them were singletons. The biggest ten clones account for roughly 8% of the sample. The specimen was blood, either unsorted or a sorted T cell fraction (not recorded which). These receptors were taken from a male donor with ankylosing spondylitis or in good health (not recorded which).

The chain carries TRBV5-1 and TRBJ2-3; TRBD1 aligns across 10 bases. Per the germline V gene, CDR1 is SGHRS and CDR2 is YFSETQ. V lost 4 bases, J lost 5 bases, and 10 bases stayed unmatched. The CDR3 has 16 residues. The CDR3 DNA reads as TGCGCCAGCAGCATAACCGGGACAGGGGTAGGAGATACGCAGTATTTT. It codes for CASSITGTGVGDTQYF.

This clonotype turned up a few times. V usage is TRBV27 and J usage is TRBJ1-1; a weak D match, TRBD1 (6 bases). Germline lookup yields CDR1 MNHEY and CDR2 SMNVEV (reference sequence). V dropped 3 bases and J dropped 2 bases, with 10 bases sitting between them. The CDR3 is 14 residues long. CDR3 amino acids: CASSFLGANTEAFF. The CDR3, as DNA: TGTGCCAGCAGTTTCCTGGGGGCTAACACTGAAGCTTTCTTT.

This clonotype was found a few times. The gene calls are TRBV7-2 and TRBJ2-7; D is unclear. Germline V gene data show CDR1 as SGHTA and CDR2 as FQGNSA. V dropped 4 bases and J dropped 3 bases, with 10 bases sitting between them. This CDR3 contains 13 residues. The CDR3 sequence is CASSYLTNYEQYV. CDR3 nucleotides: TGTGCCAGCAGCTACCTCACCAACTACGAGCAGTACGTC.

This sequence joins TRBV20-1 and TRBJ2-3; TRBD2 agrees at 10 bases. The CDR3 has 15 amino acids. With V trimmed by 3 bases and J by 3 bases, 6 bases remained unmatched. CDR1 and CDR2 from the germline V gene are DFQATT and SNEGSKA (reference sequence). The CDR3 region is CSARGLAGATDTQYF. The CDR3 nucleotides read TGCAGTGCTAGGGGTCTAGCGGGAGCTACAGATACGCAGTATTTT.

This clonotype has ten or more counts. This chain connects TRBV27 to TRBJ2-1; 11 bases match TRBD2. The V segment lost 3 bases and the J segment 2 bases; nucleotides outside the gene matches: 0. The CDR3 is made up of 15 amino acids. Germline V gene lookup returns CDR1 MNHEY and CDR2 SMNVEV (reference sequence). The chain's CDR3 is CASSFSGRAYNEQFF. In DNA form, the CDR3 reads TGTGCCAGCAGTTTTAGCGGGAGGGCCTACAATGAGCAGTTCTTC.

The V gene is TRBV20-1, the J gene TRBJ2-4, with TRBD1 matching over 8 bases. The trim removed 6 bases at V and 4 bases at J, leaving 5 bases unmatched. The CDR3 loop spans 13 amino acids. Looked up from germline, CDR1 is DFQATT and CDR2 is SNEGSKA (reference sequence). The CDR3 loop is CSATGTGKNIQYF. The CDR3 region has the DNA TGCAGTGCCACCGGGACAGGAAAAAACATTCAGTACTTC.

The rearrangement uses TRBV5-1 and TRBJ1-1; D is uncertain. The CDR3 has 13 residues. Germline CDR1 reads SGHRS; CDR2 reads YFSETQ. V shed 4 bases and J shed 6 bases, with 13 bases lying between them. DNA of the CDR3: TGCGCCAGCAGCCCAATGGACGGCTCTGAAGCTTTCTTT. Its translation is CASSPMDGSEAFF.

For this clonotype: Given a much more abundant clone one base away, this may be a read error. The chain recombines TRBV4-2 with TRBJ2-3, with a tentative D call TRBD2 (6 bases). V dropped 0 bases and J dropped 5 bases, with 18 bases sitting between them. Germline values: CDR1 LGHNA, CDR2 YNFKEQ. The CDR3 has 17 amino acids. The CDR3 region has the DNA TGTGCCAGCAGCCAAGATGAGCGACTAGATGCGAGAGATACGCAGTATTTT. It yields the protein CASSQDERLDARDTQYF.

At least ten counts were recorded for this clonotype. The CDR3: CASSPAGQSPLHF. Here the CDR3 DNA reads TGTGCCAGCTCACCGGCAGGACAATCACCCCTCCACTTT. The chain combines TRBV18 with TRBJ1-6; the D gene is possibly TRBD1 (5 bases). The CDR3 spans 13 residues. V was clipped by 3 bases and J by 10 bases, with 10 bases between them. Germline loops: CDR1 KGHSH, CDR2 LQKENI.

The table lists this clonotype with a few counts. The V and J genes are TRBV20-1 and TRBJ2-7; D tentatively fits TRBD1 or TRBD2 (5 bases each). CDR3 length equals 11 residues. Trimming cost V 5 bases and J 2 bases, with 7 bases left between them. Germline values: CDR1 DFQATT, CDR2 SNEGSKA (reference sequence). In DNA form, the CDR3 reads TGCAGTGCTCCGGGACCCTACGAGCAGTACGTC. Translation gives CSAPGPYEQYV.

V and J are TRBV18 and TRBJ2-3; TRBD1 matches at 9 bases. J was trimmed by 4 bases and V by 6 bases; bases with no gene match: 8. The CDR3 has 15 residues. CDR1 and CDR2 from the germline V gene are KGHSH and LQKENI. CDR3 sequence (DNA): TGTGCCAGCTCGCGGGACAGGGATCCCTCAGATACGCAGTATTTT. Translation: CASSRDRDPSDTQYF. The full variable domain, its missing parts supplied by reference TRBV18 and TRBJ2-3, is NAGVMQNPRHLVRRRGQEARLRCSPMKGHSHVYWYRQLPEEGLKFMVYLQKENIIDESGMPKERFSAEFPKEGPSILRIQQVVRGDSAAYFCASSRDRDPSDTQYFGPGTRLTVL.

The genes are TRBV6-6 and TRBJ1-5, with 7 bases lining up with TRBD1. The germline V gene has CDR1 MNHNY and CDR2 SVGAGI (reference sequence). Germline trimming cut 10 bases from V and 4 bases from J; bases unmatched to any gene: 7. The CDR3 loop spans 13 amino acids. The CDR3 protein is CATGTQGNQPQHF. DNA of the CDR3: TGTGCCACCGGAACACAGGGGAATCAGCCCCAGCATTTT.

This rearrangement joins TRBV7-3 to TRBJ2-3, with D perhaps TRBD1 (6 bases). This CDR3 has 13 residues. V was trimmed by 2 bases and J by 15 bases, leaving 18 bases between them. In germline, CDR1 is SGHTA, CDR2 FQGTGA. The CDR3 DNA follows: TGTGCCAGCAGCTTAGACCGGGACATGGATGTTTATTTT. The encoded protein is CASSLDRDMDVYF.

This clonotype turned up a few times. V and J are TRBV7-9 and TRBJ2-3, with D unclear. V lost 7 bases, J lost 4 bases, and 15 bases lay in between. CDR1 is SEHNR, CDR2 FQNEAQ, per germline (reference sequence). There are 14 residues in the CDR3. This CDR3 reads CASTFGFSADTQYF. CDR3 nucleotides: TGTGCCAGCACCTTTGGCTTCTCCGCAGATACGCAGTATTTT.

This clonotype was counted between two and nine times. J is TRBJ1-4 and V is TRBV20-1, with TRBD1 matching 10 bases. CDR1 DFQATT and CDR2 SNEGSKA come from the germline V gene (reference sequence). With V trimmed by 6 bases and J by 0 bases, 7 bases remained unmatched. This CDR3 has 16 residues. The CDR3 DNA follows: TGCAGTGCCGGGACAGGGGCCTTTGCAACTAATGAAAAACTGTTTTTT. This gives the protein CSAGTGAFATNEKLFF.

The genes are TRBV5-1 and TRBJ2-5; tentatively, D is TRBD2 (6 bases). This CDR3 is built from 14 residues. From germline, CDR1 is SGHRS and CDR2 YFSETQ. V was trimmed by 5 bases and J by 5 bases, leaving 16 bases between them. The CDR3 loop reads CASSTGGTWETQYF. CDR3 DNA: TGCGCCAGCAGTACCGGGGGAACTTGGGAGACCCAGTACTTC.

There are a few counts of this clonotype. J is TRBJ2-1 and V is TRBV5-1; 11 bases agree with TRBD2. This CDR3 spans 15 amino acids. J lost 7 bases, V lost 4 bases, and 7 bases had no gene match. The germline CDR1 and CDR2 sequences are SGHRS and YFSETQ. This CDR3 reads CASSPTWTSGNEQFF. The CDR3 coding sequence is TGCGCCAGCAGCCCGACCTGGACTAGCGGGAATGAGCAGTTCTTC.

This clonotype was recorded a few times. The rearrangement links TRBV12-3 or TRBV12-4 to TRBJ2-5; possibly TRBD1 for D (6 bases). The CDR3 has 14 residues. With 7 bases removed from V and 1 base from J, the gap between germline ends came to 13 bases. The DNA for the CDR3 is TGTGCCAGCACTGAAGGACAGTTCCAAGAGACCCAGTACTTC. As protein: CASTEGQFQETQYF.

Only a few counts were recorded for this clonotype. The V call is TRBV11-2, the J call TRBJ1-1, with a tentative D call TRBD1 (5 bases). The CDR3 has 13 amino acids. The germline V and J ends were trimmed by 5 bases and 3 bases, with 10 bases remaining between them. The germline V gene encodes CDR1 SGHAT and CDR2 FQNNGV. The CDR3 sequence: CASSLAGHTEAFF. The CDR3 nucleotides are TGTGCCAGCAGCCTAGCAGGGCACACTGAAGCTTTCTTT.

To note about this clonotype: Being one base from a much bigger clone, this may be a read error. The chain combines TRBV20-1 with TRBJ2-1; tentatively, D is TRBD2 (5 bases). CDR3 size: 14 residues. From germline, CDR1 is DFQATT and CDR2 SNEGSKA (reference sequence). Trimming removed 3 bases at V and 2 bases at J, with 11 bases between. The CDR3 sequence is CSASRLSPYNEQFF. Written as DNA, the CDR3 is TGCAGTGCTAGCCGACTAAGCCCCTACAATGAGCAGTTCTTC.

This sequence joins TRBV5-1 and TRBJ2-3, with TRBD2 identical over 9 bases. The length of the CDR3 is 16 residues. The ends lost 7 bases at V and 1 base at J; junction bases unmatched: 10. The V gene's germline CDR1 is SGHRS and CDR2 YFSETQ. The CDR3 sequence is CASASGDGSGTDTQYF. CDR3 sequence (DNA): TGCGCCAGCGCTAGCGGGGACGGTAGTGGCACAGATACGCAGTATTTT.

The chain couples TRBV7-2 to TRBJ1-6, with D unresolved. Between the trimmed V and J ends, which lost 0 bases and 8 bases, there was a span of 11 bases. The CDR3 loop spans 15 amino acids. The germline CDR1 and CDR2 sequences are SGHTA and FQGNSA. The CDR3 DNA sequence: TGTGCCAGCAGCTTAGCGCCAGACGTCTATTCACCCCTCCACTTT. This codes for CASSLAPDVYSPLHF.

This clonotype was seen a handful of times. The gene calls are TRBV30 and TRBJ2-3; D is unresolved. Between the trimmed V and J ends, which lost 1 base and 7 bases, there was a span of 12 bases. The CDR3 loop spans 13 amino acids. CDR1 and CDR2 (germline): GTSNPN, SVGIG (reference sequence). The CDR3 sequence: CAWSEPNKYTQYF. Written as DNA, the CDR3 is TGTGCCTGGAGTGAGCCGAACAAGTATACGCAGTATTTT.

The chain couples TRBV7-3 to TRBJ2-5; D unresolved. The ends were cut back, 5 bases at V and 1 base at J, with 11 bases in the middle. This CDR3 spans 14 amino acids. Germline values: CDR1 SGHTA, CDR2 FQGTGA. The CDR3 nucleotides read TGTGCCAGCAGCCACGGTGGCAGCCAAGAGACCCAGTACTTC. Protein: CASSHGGSQETQYF.

The chain carries TRBV5-1 and TRBJ2-2; 8 bases fit TRBD1. V was pared by 4 bases and J by 6 bases, with 2 bases of the junction left unmatched. Per the germline V gene, CDR1 is SGHRS and CDR2 is YFSETQ. The length of the CDR3 is 13 residues. As DNA, the CDR3 is TGCGCCAGCAGCGGGACAGGTCCCGGGGAGCTGTTTTTT. Translated: CASSGTGPGELFF.

A single count supports this clonotype. This rearrangement joins TRBV7-3 to TRBJ2-1; D is ambiguous. The ends were cut back, 1 base at V and 10 bases at J, with 11 bases in the middle. CDR1 is SGHTA and CDR2 is FQGTGA in the germline V gene. The CDR3 runs 13 residues. The CDR3 DNA reads as TGTGCCAGCAGCTTAAAAGTGGAGACGGAGCAGTTCTTC. This gives the protein CASSLKVETEQFF. The variable domain in full, with the rest retrieved from reference TRBV7-3 and TRBJ2-1, is GAGVSQTPSNKVTEKGKYVELRCDPISGHTALYWYRQSLGQGPEFLIYFQGTGAADDSGLPNDRFFAVRPEGSVSTLKIQRTERGDSAVYLCASSLKVETEQFFGPGTRLTVL.